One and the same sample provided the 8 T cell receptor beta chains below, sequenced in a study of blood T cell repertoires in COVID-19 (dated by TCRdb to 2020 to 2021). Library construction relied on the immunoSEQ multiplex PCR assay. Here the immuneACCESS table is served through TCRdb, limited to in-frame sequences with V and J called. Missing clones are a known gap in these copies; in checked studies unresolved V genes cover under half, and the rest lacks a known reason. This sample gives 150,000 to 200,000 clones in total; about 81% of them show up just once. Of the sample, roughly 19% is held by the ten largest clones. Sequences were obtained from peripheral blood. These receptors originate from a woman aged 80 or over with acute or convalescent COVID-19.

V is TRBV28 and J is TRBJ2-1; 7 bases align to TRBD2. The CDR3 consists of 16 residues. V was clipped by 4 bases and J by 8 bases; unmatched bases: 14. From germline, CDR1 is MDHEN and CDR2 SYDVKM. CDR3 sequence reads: CASSSPGTTKGDEQFF. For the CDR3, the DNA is TGTGCCAGCAGTTCCCCCGGGACTACGAAGGGAGATGAGCAGTTCTTC.

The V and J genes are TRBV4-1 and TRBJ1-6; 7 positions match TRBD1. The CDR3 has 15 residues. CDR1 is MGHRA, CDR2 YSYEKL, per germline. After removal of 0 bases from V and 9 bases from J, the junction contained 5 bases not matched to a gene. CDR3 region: CASSQEGTGVSPLHF. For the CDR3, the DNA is TGCGCCAGCAGCCAAGAAGGAACAGGGGTTTCACCCCTCCACTTT.

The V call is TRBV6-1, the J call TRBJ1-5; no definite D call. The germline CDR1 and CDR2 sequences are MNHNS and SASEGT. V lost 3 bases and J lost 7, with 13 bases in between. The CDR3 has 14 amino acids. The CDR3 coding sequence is TGTGCCAGCAGTGAGTTCAGGAACAGCCAGCCCCAGCATTTT. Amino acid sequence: CASSEFRNSQPQHF.

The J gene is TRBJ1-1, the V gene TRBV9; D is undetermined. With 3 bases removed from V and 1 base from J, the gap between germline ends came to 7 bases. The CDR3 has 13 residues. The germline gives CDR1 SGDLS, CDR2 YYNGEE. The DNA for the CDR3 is TGTGCCAGCAGCGGCGATTCGAACACTGAAGCTTTCTTT. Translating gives CASSGDSNTEAFF.

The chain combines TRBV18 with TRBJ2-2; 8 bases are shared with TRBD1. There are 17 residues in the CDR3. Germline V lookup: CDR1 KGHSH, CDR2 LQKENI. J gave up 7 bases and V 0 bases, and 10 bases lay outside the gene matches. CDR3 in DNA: TGTGCCAGCTCACCACCGGGGCAGGGGGCGAGGATCGGGGAGCTGTTTTTT. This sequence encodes CASSPPGQGARIGELFF.

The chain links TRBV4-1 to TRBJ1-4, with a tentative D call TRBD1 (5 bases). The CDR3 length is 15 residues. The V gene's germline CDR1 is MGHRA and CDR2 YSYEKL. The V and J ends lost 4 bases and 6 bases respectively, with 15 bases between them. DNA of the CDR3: TGCGCCAGCAGCCCCCGGACATCTCGGGATGAAAAACTGTTTTTT. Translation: CASSPRTSRDEKLFF.

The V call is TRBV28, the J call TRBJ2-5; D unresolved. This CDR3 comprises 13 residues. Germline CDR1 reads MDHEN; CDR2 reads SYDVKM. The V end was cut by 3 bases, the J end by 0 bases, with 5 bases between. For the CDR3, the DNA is TGTGCCAGCAGTTTCCAAAACCAAGAGACCCAGTACTTC. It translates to CASSFQNQETQYF.

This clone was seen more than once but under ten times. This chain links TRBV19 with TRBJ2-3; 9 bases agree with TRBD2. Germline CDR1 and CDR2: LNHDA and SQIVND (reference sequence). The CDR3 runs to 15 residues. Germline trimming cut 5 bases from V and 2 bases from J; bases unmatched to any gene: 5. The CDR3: CASSPSGGFTDTQYF. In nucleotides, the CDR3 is TGTGCCAGTAGTCCGAGCGGGGGGTTCACAGATACGCAGTATTTT.